This T cell receptor beta chain was documented in a study of T-cell reconstitution after alpha-beta-depleted transplantation in children. V lost 8 bases, J lost 4 bases, and 10 bases stayed unmatched. Germline CDR1 SQVTM, CDR2 ANQGSEA. The CDR3 contains 13 residues. This sample's TCRbeta library carried unique molecular identifier barcodes. TCRdb reprocessed the PCR reads with MiXCR, giving one entry per CDR3 protein. The table includes 500,000 or so distinct CDR3 sequences, around a third detected once. This clonotype came up once. The chain has TRBV29-1 and TRBJ2-5; 7 positions agree with TRBD2. Sequencing was performed on PBMCs from the stem cell graft donor, taken from the stem cell graft. This TCR came from a human donor who donated a stem cell graft to a child with aplastic anemia. In DNA, the CDR3 is TGCAGCCATCGGCGGGGGAAGGGAGAGACCCAGTACTTC. Its translation: CSHRRGKGETQYF.